The 3 T cell receptor beta chains below were found in one sample sequenced in a study of blood T cells in healthy people across ages. A second PCR of roughly 7 to 11 cycles used a sample-barcoded 5' primer and a J-beta primer mix. TCRdb independently ran MiXCR on the 5' RACE reads; one entry per CDR3 protein. The sample consists of about 1.6 million distinct CDR3 sequences, about 35% of them appearing once. Sequenced sample: blood. Receptors originate from a woman in her twenties or thirties in good health.

A remark on this clonotype: Relative to the germline gene, one junction end is altered; a read error may explain this. This chain uses TRBV7-9 with TRBJ1-4; D gene uncertain. Germline V CDR1 and CDR2: SEHNR, FQNEAQ (reference sequence). This CDR3 region has 19 residues. CDR3 sequence reads: CASSLLIRGAHTTNEKRFF. The CDR3 nucleotides read TGTGCCAGCAGCCTCCTGATTCGCGGCGCACACACAACTAATGAAAAACGGTTTTTT.

This chain connects TRBV20-1 to TRBJ2-1; D is perhaps TRBD1 or TRBD2 (6 bases each). The CDR3 sequence is 13 residues long. Trimming took 6 bases from V and 5 from J, leaving 14 bases between them. Germline V gene lookup returns CDR1 DFQATT and CDR2 SNEGSKA (reference sequence). In nucleotides, the CDR3 is TGCAGTGCAGCCCGGGGGCCTCACAATGAGCAGTTCTTC. Translated: CSAARGPHNEQFF.

The chain uses TRBV27 and TRBJ1-2, with D tentatively TRBD1 (5 bases). The CDR3 totals 13 residues. Trimming cost V 5 bases and J 8 bases, with 15 bases left between them. Germline CDR1 reads MNHEY; CDR2 reads SMNVEV (reference sequence). In DNA, the CDR3 is TGTGCCAGCAGTGCTCCCGGGGCGGGGGGCTACACCTTC. It codes for CASSAPGAGGYTF.